These 16 T cell receptor beta chains came from one sample sequenced in a study of blood T cell repertoires in COVID-19. Here immunoSEQ multiplex PCR was the method, and the copy in TCRdb shows in-frame clones only, minus some. The sample shows 190,000 or so clones, roughly 81% of them seen only once. Sequencing was carried out using peripheral blood. Receptors were obtained from a woman at least 80 years old with COVID-19, enrolled during active disease.

This clone was detected ten times or more. J is TRBJ2-3 and V is TRBV6-1; 10 bases fit TRBD2. The CDR3 spans 18 residues. The junction had 10 bases not matched to a gene; V was cut back by 4 bases and J by 0 bases. CDR1 and CDR2 from the germline V gene are MNHNS and SASEGT. CDR3 loop: CASSVLAGGLGSTDTQYF. CDR3 coding DNA: TGTGCCAGCAGTGTTTTAGCGGGGGGATTGGGGAGCACAGATACGCAGTATTTT.

This clone has more than one count but fewer than ten. CDR3 sequence reads: CASPKEGQSPGANVLTF. The DNA for the CDR3 is TGTGCCAGCCCCAAGGAGGGACAGTCTCCTGGGGCCAACGTCCTGACTTTC. V gene TRBV18 combines with J gene TRBJ2-6; weak D call: TRBD1 (7 bases). CDR1 and CDR2 from the germline V gene are KGHSH and LQKENI. The CDR3 contains 17 residues. The germline V and J ends were trimmed by 8 bases and 2 bases, with 19 bases remaining between them.

The count of this clone is one. The rearrangement uses TRBV5-4 and TRBJ1-3; TRBD1 agrees at 7 bases. CDR1 and CDR2 (germline): SGHNT, YYREEE (reference sequence). CDR3 length: 16 residues. V was clipped by 4 bases and J by 0 bases; unmatched bases: 7. This CDR3 is CASSRQGLFSGNTIYF. The CDR3 nucleotides read TGTGCCAGCAGCCGACAGGGCCTTTTCTCTGGAAACACCATATATTTT.

The rearrangement uses TRBV5-6 and TRBJ1-2; TRBD1 matches at 9 bases. The CDR3 consists of 14 residues. The germline CDR1 and CDR2 sequences are SGHDT and YYEEEE. Trimming took 2 bases from V and 5 from J; bases not matched to a gene: 4. CDR3 nucleotides: TGTGCCAGCAGCTTACCGACAGGGGGGTATGGCTACACCTTC. This encodes CASSLPTGGYGYTF.

The CDR3 coding sequence is TGCGCCAGCAGCCTCATGCCGGGGAGCGATCAGCCCCAGCATTTT. It translates to CASSLMPGSDQPQHF. V and J are TRBV4-1 and TRBJ1-5; D call uncertain. The CDR3 sequence is 15 residues long. Germline CDR1 MGHRA, CDR2 YSYEKL. V was trimmed by 4 bases and J by 5 bases, leaving 15 bases between them.

V gene TRBV19 combines with J gene TRBJ1-5; D remains ambiguous. CDR1 LNHDA and CDR2 SQIVND come from the germline V gene (reference sequence). The CDR3 runs 14 residues. Trimming stripped 6 bases from V and 3 bases from J, with 12 bases between. The CDR3: CASSWRLVNQPQHF. DNA for the CDR3: TGTGCCAGTAGCTGGAGGTTGGTCAATCAGCCCCAGCATTTT.

The chain employs TRBV2 and TRBJ1-3, with D unclear. Germline V gives CDR1 SNHLY, CDR2 FYNNEI. Trimming shortened V by 5 bases and J by 0 bases, and 14 bases separated the two germline ends. The CDR3 length is 16 residues. This chain's CDR3 is CASSPGYLSSGNTIYF. Here the CDR3 DNA reads TGTGCCAGCAGTCCGGGATATCTTAGCTCTGGAAACACCATATATTTT.

V usage is TRBV28 and J usage is TRBJ2-3; 10 bases are a match to TRBD2. Germline V gene sequence: CDR1 MDHEN, CDR2 SYDVKM. Germline trimming cut 4 bases from V and 2 bases from J; bases unmatched to any gene: 6. The CDR3 runs 16 residues. This CDR3 is CASSSRTSGFTDTQYF. CDR3 DNA: TGTGCCAGCAGTTCCCGGACTAGCGGCTTCACAGATACGCAGTATTTT.

This chain joins TRBV27 and TRBJ1-1; no clear D gene. V was shortened by 4 bases and J by 0 bases, with 6 bases between the two germline ends. This CDR3 spans 13 amino acids. In germline, CDR1 is MNHEY, CDR2 SMNVEV (reference sequence). Written as DNA, the CDR3 is TGTGCCAGCAGTTCGAGTATGAACACTGAAGCTTTCTTT. Its protein is CASSSSMNTEAFF.

The CDR3 is CASSLEGDSPLHF. As DNA, the CDR3 is TGTGCCAGCAGCTTAGAGGGAGACTCACCCCTCCACTTT. This chain connects TRBV11-3 to TRBJ1-6; D is undetermined. This CDR3 has 13 amino acids. Germline CDR1 reads SGHNT; CDR2 reads YENEEA. The V gene lost 0 bases and the J gene lost 10 bases, with 7 bases spanning the gap. The variable domain in full, with the rest retrieved from reference TRBV11-3 and TRBJ1-6, is EAGVVQSPRYKIIEKKQPVAFWCNPISGHNTLYWYLQNLGQGPELLIRYENEEAVDDSQLPKDRFSAERLKGVDSTLKIQPAELGDSAVYLCASSLEGDSPLHFGNGTRLTVT.

This chain connects TRBV6-5 to TRBJ2-1; 9 positions match TRBD2. This CDR3 has 16 residues. The V gene's germline CDR1 is MNHEY and CDR2 SVGAGI. The junction had 4 bases not matched to a gene; V was cut back by 4 bases and J by 0 bases. The CDR3: CASSSTSGSSYNEQFF. The CDR3 DNA sequence: TGTGCCAGCAGTTCGACTAGCGGTAGCTCCTACAATGAGCAGTTCTTC.

The chain carries TRBV2 and TRBJ1-2; 7 positions agree with TRBD1. The CDR3 is 13 residues long. The trim removed 6 bases at V and 5 bases at J, leaving 6 bases unmatched. From germline, CDR1 is SNHLY and CDR2 FYNNEI. The CDR3 protein is CASRVGTVYGYTF. CDR3 in DNA: TGTGCCAGCAGGGTAGGGACAGTATATGGCTACACCTTC.

The chain is built from TRBV11-2 and TRBJ1-6; 8 bases align to TRBD1. Germline values: CDR1 SGHAT, CDR2 FQNNGV. J gave up 10 bases and V 1 base, and 6 bases lay outside the gene matches. The length of the CDR3 is 15 residues. The CDR3, as DNA: TGTGCCAGCAGCTTAGGTGGACAGGGTAGATCACCCCTCCACTTT. Amino acids: CASSLGGQGRSPLHF. Combining the CDR3 with reference TRBV11-2 and TRBJ1-6 gives the whole variable domain EAGVAQSPRYKIIEKRQSVAFWCNPISGHATLYWYQQILGQGPKLLIQFQNNGVVDDSQLPKDRFSAERLKGVDSTLKIQPAKLEDSAVYLCASSLGGQGRSPLHFGNGTRLTVT.

V usage is TRBV27 and J usage is TRBJ2-1; 9 nucleotides agree with TRBD1. The V segment lost 6 bases and the J segment 0 bases; nucleotides outside the gene matches: 6. CDR1 MNHEY and CDR2 SMNVEV come from the germline V gene (reference sequence). The CDR3 consists of 16 residues. In DNA, the CDR3 is TGTGCCAGCAGCTGGGGGACAGGGACCTCCTACAATGAGCAGTTCTTC. Its protein is CASSWGTGTSYNEQFF.

This sequence joins TRBV14 and TRBJ2-7, with D maybe TRBD1 (5 bases). The CDR3 has 15 amino acids. Trimming cost V 0 bases and J 6 bases, with 15 bases left between them. Germline lookup yields CDR1 SGHDN and CDR2 FVKESK. This CDR3 reads CASSQDRTPLGEQYF. CDR3 nucleotides: TGTGCCAGCAGCCAAGACCGGACACCTCTCGGCGAGCAGTACTTC.

J is TRBJ2-1 and V is TRBV4-2; 10 bases line up with TRBD2. The CDR3 length is 16 residues. V lost 1 base, J lost 12 bases, and 12 bases stayed unmatched. Germline CDR1 and CDR2: LGHNA and YNFKEQ. CDR3 region: CASSQAWGLASTGQFF. The CDR3 nucleotides read TGTGCCAGCAGCCAAGCATGGGGACTAGCGAGTACCGGGCAGTTCTTC.